The 4 T cell receptor beta chains below were found in one sample sequenced in a study of cytomegalovirus exposure and HLA in healthy donors. Researchers ran the PCR with 60 Vbeta and 13 Jbeta primers. Sequencing was performed with immunoSEQ multiplex PCR; in TCRdb, only in-frame clones are kept and a portion is missing. Here the sample spans about 130,000 clones, roughly 74% being singletons. Source material: PBMCs. These receptors were obtained from a middle-aged man in good health and CMV-seropositive.

The chain employs TRBV18 and TRBJ2-2; 9 bases line up with TRBD1. Germline V gene lookup returns CDR1 KGHSH and CDR2 LQKENI. The CDR3 runs to 16 residues. The J segment lost 3 bases and the V segment lost 1 base, leaving 3 bases of the junction unmatched. The CDR3 DNA follows: TGTGCCAGCTCACCACGGACAGGGGTGGACACCGGGGAGCTGTTTTTT. This codes for CASSPRTGVDTGELFF.

This sequence joins TRBV5-1 and TRBJ2-7; 9 bases are shared with TRBD1. The germline CDR1 and CDR2 sequences are SGHRS and YFSETQ. The CDR3 covers 13 residues. V dropped 3 bases and J dropped 7; count of bases not matched to a gene: 5. The CDR3 DNA reads TGCGCCAGCAGCTGGGGACAGGGTCGAGAGCAGTACTTC. This translates into CASSWGQGREQYF.

V gene TRBV5-1 combines with J gene TRBJ1-1; tentatively, D is TRBD1 (5 bases). This CDR3 has 15 amino acids. CDR1 is SGHRS and CDR2 is YFSETQ in the germline V gene. Trimming pared 0 bases from V and 1 base from J, leaving 10 bases between. The CDR3 bases are TGCGCCAGCAGCTTGGGGGAGGACACGAACACTGAAGCTTTCTTT. It encodes CASSLGEDTNTEAFF.

The J gene is TRBJ1-2, the V gene TRBV2; D ambiguous. The ends were cut back, 6 bases at V and 2 bases at J, with 7 bases in the middle. Germline loops: CDR1 SNHLY, CDR2 FYNNEI. The length of the CDR3 is 12 residues. The CDR3 sequence is CASREGNYGYTF. The CDR3 coding sequence is TGTGCCAGCAGAGAGGGAAACTATGGCTACACCTTC.